These 28 T cell receptor beta chains were sequenced from one sample in a study of blood T cells in healthy people across ages (dated by TCRdb to the mid-2010s). Library preparation was by 5' RACE. For sequencing, an Illumina HiSeq 2500 was employed. A second PCR of about 7 to 12 cycles was performed with a sample-barcoded 5' primer and a J-beta primer mix. Using fastp at Q25 and MiXCR, TCRdb reprocessed the public reads and kept productive beta chains. Rows are unified per CDR3 protein, each entry keeping the most common DNA and genes. The sample records approximately 900,000 distinct CDR3 sequences, around 48% of which are singletons. The ten largest make up roughly 12% of the sample. Sequencing used blood. The receptors were sampled from a man aged 25-45 years in good health.

There are many counts of this clonotype. This chain joins TRBV7-2 and TRBJ2-7; weak D call: TRBD1 (5 bases). Germline CDR1 reads SGHTA; CDR2 reads FQGNSA. The CDR3 consists of 13 residues. With 2 bases removed from V and 4 bases from J, the gap between germline ends came to 9 bases. Here the CDR3 DNA reads TGTGCCAGCAGCTTACCTCAGGGTTACGAGCAGTACTTC. It yields the protein CASSLPQGYEQYF.

This clonotype was counted only a few times. This chain links TRBV4-2 with TRBJ2-1; 10 positions match TRBD2. The CDR3 is made up of 17 amino acids. Trimming at V came to 0 bases and at J to 9 bases, leaving 11 bases not matched to a gene. From germline, CDR1 is LGHNA and CDR2 YNFKEQ. The CDR3 protein is CASSQDERGGQHPEQFF. The CDR3 DNA sequence: TGTGCCAGCAGCCAAGACGAGCGGGGGGGCCAGCATCCTGAGCAGTTCTTC.

The chain links TRBV20-1 to TRBJ1-4; 9 nucleotides line up with TRBD1. The V gene end was trimmed by 2 bases and the J gene end by 0 bases; junction bases not matched to a gene: 7. This CDR3 spans 17 amino acids. Germline values: CDR1 DFQATT, CDR2 SNEGSKA (reference sequence). The CDR3 protein is CSARSRRDRATNEKLFF. The CDR3 coding sequence is TGCAGTGCTAGATCCAGGCGGGACAGGGCAACTAATGAAAAACTGTTTTTT.

A remark on this clonotype: The junction departs from germline at one end; a sequencing error may be responsible. The gene calls are TRBV12-3 or TRBV12-4 and TRBJ2-1; possibly TRBD1 or TRBD2 for D (6 bases each). CDR3 length equals 15 residues. CDR3 sequence reads: CPSKPRGTLYNEQFF. CDR3 nucleotide sequence: TGTCCCAGCAAACCTCGGGGGACACTCTACAATGAGCAGTTCTTC.

A remark on this clonotype: This may be a read error: a much more frequent sequence differs by one nucleotide. This sequence joins TRBV9 and TRBJ2-3; D is undetermined. Germline values: CDR1 SGDLS, CDR2 YYNGEE. The CDR3 has 14 amino acids. The CDR3 protein is CARSPQPGTDTQYF. The CDR3 DNA sequence: TGTGCCCGCAGCCCCCAACCCGGCACAGATACGCAGTATTTT.

The chain carries TRBV4-2 and TRBJ2-3; D is possibly TRBD1 (7 bases). Trimming removed 2 bases from V and 2 bases from J, with 20 bases in between. The CDR3 spans 18 residues. Germline CDR1 LGHNA, CDR2 YNFKEQ. The DNA of the CDR3 is TGTGCCAGCAGCCAACCCCCAGGAGGGGGCGGGGTCACAGATACGCAGTATTTT. Translated: CASSQPPGGGGVTDTQYF.

This clonotype was recorded many times. The V call is TRBV7-2, the J call TRBJ2-3, with D uncertain. The CDR3 runs to 13 residues. With 0 bases removed from V and 3 bases from J, the gap between germline ends came to 4 bases. Germline-derived CDR1 and CDR2 are SGHTA and FQGNSA. Here the CDR3 reads CASSLAWTDTQYF. The CDR3 region has the DNA TGTGCCAGCAGCTTAGCGTGGACAGATACGCAGTATTTT.

The V gene is TRBV29-1, the J gene TRBJ2-6, with a tentative D call TRBD1 (6 bases). The CDR3 runs 15 residues. The germline gives CDR1 SQVTM, CDR2 ANQGSEA. The V gene lost 0 bases and the J gene lost 1 base, with 7 bases spanning the gap. CDR3: CSVEERGSGANVLTF. In nucleotides, the CDR3 is TGCAGCGTTGAAGAAAGGGGGTCTGGGGCCAACGTCCTGACTTTC. Using reference TRBV29-1 and TRBJ2-6 for the parts outside the CDR3, the full variable domain is SAVISQKPSRDICQRGTSLTIQCQVDSQVTMMFWYRQQPGQSLTLIATANQGSEATYESGFVIDKFPISRPNLTFSTLTVSNMSPEDSSIYLCSVEERGSGANVLTFGAGSRLTVL.

The J gene is TRBJ1-6, the V gene TRBV4-1; a possible D gene is TRBD1 (6 bases). The V end was cut by 1 base, the J end by 11 bases, with 15 bases between. This CDR3 spans 15 amino acids. CDR1 and CDR2 (germline): MGHRA, YSYEKL. The CDR3 region is CASSQGAQGGPPLHF. The CDR3 DNA sequence: TGCGCCAGCAGCCAAGGTGCACAGGGAGGTCCACCCCTCCACTTT.

The chain uses TRBV28 and TRBJ1-4, with TRBD1 matching over 9 bases. V was pared by 5 bases and J by 4 bases, with 5 bases of the junction left unmatched. CDR3 length: 15 residues. CDR1 is MDHEN and CDR2 is SYDVKM in the germline V gene. CDR3 residues: CASSEWGQGNEKLFF. The CDR3 nucleotides read TGTGCCAGCAGTGAATGGGGACAGGGTAATGAAAAACTGTTTTTT.

V is TRBV11-3 and J is TRBJ2-1; possibly TRBD1 or TRBD2 for D (5 bases each). The CDR3 has 16 amino acids. V gave up 5 bases and J gave up 5 bases, with 19 bases separating them. Germline V gives CDR1 SGHNT, CDR2 YENEEA. In DNA, the CDR3 is TGTGCCAGCAGCCTAATTTTCGGGACGGCACACAATGAGCAGTTCTTC. Amino acid sequence: CASSLIFGTAHNEQFF.

This clonotype has a handful of counts. The chain has TRBV7-6 and TRBJ1-6; perhaps TRBD1 as D (5 bases). Trimming took off 1 base at V and 6 bases at J, with 7 bases between the two ends. CDR3 size: 14 residues. Germline V gives CDR1 SGHVS, CDR2 FNYEAQ. The CDR3 loop is CASSLDRINSPLHF. As DNA, the CDR3 is TGTGCCAGCAGCTTAGACAGGATTAATTCACCCCTCCACTTT.

This clonotype turned up a few times. This chain connects TRBV10-3 to TRBJ2-7; 9 bases line up with TRBD1. The junction had 9 bases not matched to a gene; V was cut back by 6 bases and J by 6 bases. Germline lookup yields CDR1 ENHRY and CDR2 SYGVKD. CDR3 size: 14 residues. In DNA, the CDR3 is TGTGCCATCAGAGAAACAGGGGGCAAGGGCGAGCAGTACTTC. Its protein product is CAIRETGGKGEQYF.

This sequence joins TRBV7-2 and TRBJ2-1, with 7 bases lining up with TRBD1. CDR3 length equals 16 residues. Germline loops: CDR1 SGHTA, CDR2 FQGNSA. V was pared by 5 bases and J by 2 bases, with 9 bases of the junction left unmatched. CDR3 in DNA: TGTGCCAGCAGCCCTAACGGGCAGGGGGCCTACAATGAGCAGTTCTTC. Encoded protein: CASSPNGQGAYNEQFF. The whole variable domain, remainder taken from reference TRBV7-2 and TRBJ2-1, is GAGVSQSPSNKVTEKGKDVELRCDPISGHTALYWYRQSLGQGLEFLIYFQGNSAPDKSGLPSDRFSAERTGGSVSTLTIQRTQQEDSAVYLCASSPNGQGAYNEQFFGPGTRLTVL.

V usage is TRBV6-1 and J usage is TRBJ1-5; tentative D call: TRBD1 (6 bases). Trimming took 7 bases from V and 3 from J, leaving 13 bases between them. Germline CDR1 MNHNS, CDR2 SASEGT. This CDR3 is built from 14 residues. The chain's CDR3 is CASKLGQSNQPQHF. CDR3 coding DNA: TGTGCCAGCAAGCTTGGACAGTCCAATCAGCCCCAGCATTTT.

This clonotype was seen a few times. The CDR3 nucleotides read TGTGCCAGCAGTAGCCGACTAGTTCCAGATACGCAGTATTTT. It yields the protein CASSSRLVPDTQYF. The chain has TRBV12-3 or TRBV12-4 and TRBJ2-3, with D possibly TRBD2 on 6 matching bases. The CDR3 runs to 14 residues. V was cut by 5 bases and J by 4 bases, with 13 bases left in between.

This chain connects TRBV29-1 to TRBJ1-1, with D maybe TRBD1 (5 bases). V lost 7 bases, J lost 5 bases, and 17 bases lay in between. Germline values: CDR1 SQVTM, CDR2 ANQGSEA. This CDR3 spans 13 amino acids. CDR3 residues: CSADGASGTEAFF. In DNA form, the CDR3 reads TGCAGCGCCGATGGGGCTAGTGGGACTGAAGCTTTCTTT.

This clonotype was seen a handful of times. This chain joins TRBV5-1 and TRBJ2-7; weak D call: TRBD1 (6 bases). From germline, CDR1 is SGHRS and CDR2 YFSETQ. Trimming cost V 4 bases and J 3 bases, with 11 bases left between them. The length of the CDR3 is 13 residues. CDR3: CASSGDRLYEQYF. CDR3 bases: TGCGCCAGCAGCGGCGACAGGCTCTACGAGCAGTACTTC. The full variable domain, its missing parts supplied by reference TRBV5-1 and TRBJ2-7, is KAGVTQTPRYLIKTRGQQVTLSCSPISGHRSVSWYQQTPGQGLQFLFEYFSETQRNKGNFPGRFSGRQFSNSRSEMNVSTLELGDSALYLCASSGDRLYEQYFGPGTRLTVT.

V gene TRBV20-1 combines with J gene TRBJ2-1; unclear D gene. The CDR3 contains 10 residues. V lost 5 bases to trimming and J lost 8 bases, with 7 bases between them. Germline V gives CDR1 DFQATT, CDR2 SNEGSKA (reference sequence). CDR3 sequence (DNA): TGCAGTGCTTTAGTGTATGAGCAGTTCTTC. It is translated as CSALVYEQFF.

The J gene is TRBJ1-1, the V gene TRBV7-9; 8 bases are a match to TRBD1. V was clipped by 7 bases and J by 6 bases; unmatched bases: 10. Germline CDR1 and CDR2: SEHNR and FQNEAQ (reference sequence). This CDR3 is 14 amino acids long. CDR3 in DNA: TGTGCCAGCATCTACCTCGACAGGGGTGCTGAAGCTTTCTTT. Protein sequence: CASIYLDRGAEAFF.

This chain uses TRBV24-1 with TRBJ2-1, with D possibly matching TRBD1 (5 bases). V was cut by 5 bases and J by 6 bases, with 10 bases left in between. The CDR3 loop spans 13 amino acids. Germline CDR1 and CDR2: KGHDR and SFDVKD. CDR3 in amino acids: CATSAGHINEQFF. In DNA form, the CDR3 reads TGTGCCACCAGTGCTGGACATATCAATGAGCAGTTCTTC.

On this clonotype: One junction end disagrees with the germline gene, perhaps due to a read error. The chain uses TRBV6-5 and TRBJ2-5, with 12 bases lining up with TRBD1. The CDR3 extends over 16 amino acids. Germline CDR1 is MNHEY and CDR2 is SVGAGI. The CDR3 reads CTSSYLAGQGADEQYF. CDR3 bases: TGTACCAGCAGTTACCTCGCGGGACAGGGGGCGGATGAGCAGTACTTC.

The chain has TRBV6-1 and TRBJ2-5; no reliable D call. Germline CDR1 reads MNHNS; CDR2 reads SASEGT. Deletions cut 3 bases from V and 1 base from J, with 6 bases between. This CDR3 has 13 residues. DNA for the CDR3: TGTGCCAGCAGTGAGTTAGGCCAAGAGACCCAGTACTTC. It translates to CASSELGQETQYF.

To note about this clonotype: One junction end does not reproduce the germline sequence, and a read error may be involved. The J gene is TRBJ2-1, the V gene TRBV7-3, with no clear D. This CDR3 region has 15 residues. Per germline, CDR1 SGHTA and CDR2 FQGTGA. CDR3 nucleotide sequence: TGTGCCAGCAGCGCCAGCCCGGCCCCCTACAATGAGCAGATCTTC. Encoded protein: CASSASPAPYNEQIF.

V usage is TRBV5-5 and J usage is TRBJ1-2, with unresolved D. The germline V gene encodes CDR1 SGHKS and CDR2 YYEKEE (reference sequence). The CDR3 length is 16 residues. The V and J ends lost 0 bases and 0 bases respectively, with 12 bases between them. The CDR3 spells CASSLVSAGTNYGYTF. DNA for the CDR3: TGTGCCAGCAGCTTGGTGTCGGCAGGAACTAACTATGGCTACACCTTC.

The J gene is TRBJ1-1, the V gene TRBV29-1; TRBD1 matches at 8 bases. With V trimmed by 7 bases and J by 1 base, 5 bases remained unmatched. The CDR3 has 13 amino acids. Germline V gene lookup returns CDR1 SQVTM and CDR2 ANQGSEA. CDR3 bases: TGCAGCGCCGCCGGGACAGGGAACACTGAAGCTTTCTTT. Translating it yields CSAAGTGNTEAFF.

This sequence joins TRBV4-2 and TRBJ2-2; 11 bases agree with TRBD2. From germline, CDR1 is LGHNA and CDR2 YNFKEQ. V shed 1 base, J shed 7 bases, and the junction held 11 bases outside the gene matches. CDR3 size: 18 residues. CDR3 DNA sequence: TGTGCCAGCAGCCAAGGCCTAGCGGGGGGCATGGGTCACGGGGAGCTGTTTTTT. It yields the protein CASSQGLAGGMGHGELFF.

Concerning this clonotype: The junction departs from germline at one end; a sequencing error may be responsible. Here the CDR3 DNA reads TGTGCCAGTAGCTTAGGTTTCGGACAGGGGGCGCGAGGCTACACCTTC. Residues: CASSLGFGQGARGYTF. This chain uses TRBV7-2 with TRBJ1-2, with 11 bases matching TRBD1. CDR1 is SGHTA, CDR2 FQGNSA, per germline. This CDR3 is built from 16 residues.